A single T cell receptor (beta chain) is shown here with its context. What it binds is unknown. This CDR3 comprises 15 residues. Germline lookup yields CDR1 GTSNPN and CDR2 SVGIG (reference sequence). The PCR made use of 60 Vbeta and 13 Jbeta primers. Profiling relied on immunoSEQ multiplex PCR, and the TCRdb table lists in-frame clones only, not all of them. The data show around 120,000 clones, under 90% seen once. The data derive from a study of cytomegalovirus exposure and HLA in healthy donors. General study results and limits: According to the study, 180 or so TCR beta chains were cytomegalovirus-associated.

Sequenced: PBMCs. This chain joins TRBV30 and TRBJ2-5, with 10 bases fitting TRBD2. The J call may not be correct, given that the DNA end is closer to TRBJ2-7. The origin of this receptor is a man aged 18 to 29 in good health and CMV-seronegative. CDR3 DNA: TGTGCCTGGATGGGTAGTACTAGCGGGGCCTACGAGCAGTACTTC. Encoded protein: CAWMGSTSGAYEQYF.